This T cell receptor (beta chain) was found in a study of blood T cell repertoires in COVID-19. Overall study context: Italy, Spain and the United States were the sources of the convalescent and acute COVID-19 samples. The analysed material was cDNA or gDNA that came from T cells, B-cell-depleted T cells, or PBMCs.

The method was immunoSEQ multiplex PCR; TCRdb's version includes in-frame clones alone and lacks a portion of them. In the table there are around 230,000 clones, approximately 86% of which are singletons. This CDR3 has 15 amino acids. The germline V gene encodes CDR1 MNHEY and CDR2 SMNVEV (reference sequence). V lost 6 bases, J lost 6 bases, and 8 bases stayed unmatched. What was sequenced was peripheral blood. V is TRBV27 and J is TRBJ1-6; TRBD1 aligns across 7 bases. This TCR was sampled from a man aged 35-49 years with acute or convalescent COVID-19. The CDR3 loop is CASSLTGTANSPLHF. In DNA, the CDR3 is TGTGCCAGCAGCCTAACAGGGACAGCTAATTCACCCCTCCACTTT.